The 29 T cell receptor beta chains listed next were all sequenced from one sample in a study of cytomegalovirus exposure and HLA in healthy donors. The PCR had 60 Vbeta and 13 Jbeta primers. Sequencing was performed with immunoSEQ multiplex PCR; in TCRdb, only in-frame clones are kept and a portion is missing. The data show about 130,000 clones, with 60% to 80% seen just once and more than 0.95% held by the top ten. Sequencing was done on a sample of PBMCs. These receptors were taken from a man between 45 and 60 years old in good health and CMV-seronegative.

The J gene is TRBJ1-1, the V gene TRBV18; TRBD1 aligns across 7 bases. Germline V gene sequence: CDR1 KGHSH, CDR2 LQKENI. The CDR3 is made up of 15 amino acids. V was pared by 2 bases and J by 1 base, with 4 bases of the junction left unmatched. For the CDR3, the DNA is TGTGCCAGCTCACCAAGGACAGGTTCGAACACTGAAGCTTTCTTT. Translating it yields CASSPRTGSNTEAFF.

The chain employs TRBV10-2 and TRBJ2-7, with D tentatively TRBD1 (5 bases). Germline-derived CDR1 and CDR2 are WSHSY and SAAADI. The CDR3 extends over 12 amino acids. Trimming shortened V by 6 bases and J by 10 bases, and 16 bases separated the two germline ends. CDR3 in DNA: TGCGCCAGCAGCACTGAGACAGATACACAGTACTTC. This sequence encodes CASSTETDTQYF.

This clone was detected a few times. The chain recombines TRBV6-6 with TRBJ1-2; D is perhaps TRBD1 (5 bases). V lost 6 bases, J lost 7 bases, and 21 bases lay in between. This CDR3 contains 15 residues. In germline, CDR1 is MNHNY, CDR2 SVGAGI (reference sequence). The CDR3 region has the DNA TGTGCCAGCAGACTATTAATTAGGGGCCCCGCTGGCTACACCTTC. The encoded protein is CASRLLIRGPAGYTF.

The gene calls are TRBV18 and TRBJ2-2, with D possibly being TRBD1 (6 bases). Germline lookup yields CDR1 KGHSH and CDR2 LQKENI. CDR3 length equals 14 residues. V lost 2 bases, J lost 4 bases, and 8 bases lay in between. The CDR3: CASSPGTRTGELFF. As DNA, the CDR3 is TGTGCCAGCTCACCAGGGACACGCACCGGGGAGCTGTTTTTT.

The V and J genes are TRBV19 and TRBJ2-3; D might be TRBD1 (5 bases). V gave up 4 bases and J gave up 4 bases, with 9 bases separating them. Per germline, CDR1 LNHDA and CDR2 SQIVND (reference sequence). The CDR3 is made up of 13 amino acids. CDR3 protein: CASSTGFPDTQYF. Here the CDR3 DNA reads TGTGCCAGTAGTACAGGGTTCCCAGATACGCAGTATTTT.

The chain couples TRBV6-1 to TRBJ2-7, with 7 bases identical to TRBD1. This CDR3 is built from 17 residues. Germline V lookup: CDR1 MNHNS, CDR2 SASEGT. V was pared by 0 bases and J by 4 bases, with 12 bases of the junction left unmatched. The CDR3 sequence: CASSEALGAGGSYEQYF. The CDR3 DNA reads TGTGCCAGCAGTGAAGCGCTTGGTGCAGGGGGATCTTACGAGCAGTACTTC.

The chain links TRBV5-4 to TRBJ1-1; 8 nucleotides align to TRBD1. CDR1 is SGHNT and CDR2 is YYREEE in the germline V gene (reference sequence). The trim removed 5 bases at V and 4 bases at J, leaving 7 bases unmatched. This CDR3 spans 14 amino acids. The CDR3 nucleotides read TGTGCCAGCAGGGACCGGGACAGGCGCACTGAAGCTTTCTTT. Translating gives CASRDRDRRTEAFF.

Notes on this clone: At one boundary the junction diverges from the germline segment, which might be a read error. The sample carries other DNA sequences with the same CDR3. V gene TRBV19 combines with J gene TRBJ2-7, with 9 bases identical to TRBD1. There are 14 residues in the CDR3. Germline loops: CDR1 LNHDA, CDR2 SQIVND (reference sequence). CDR3 residues: CASRDRTGVHEQYF. CDR3 nucleotide sequence: TGCGCCAGTAGAGATAGGACAGGGGTCCACGAGCAGTACTTC.

The CDR3 spells CASSDRYNEQFF. Written as DNA, the CDR3 is TGTGCCAGTAGTGACAGGTACAATGAGCAGTTCTTC. The chain employs TRBV19 and TRBJ2-1, with TRBD1 as a possible D gene (6 bases). CDR1 is LNHDA, CDR2 SQIVND, per germline (reference sequence). V lost 5 bases and J lost 4, with 6 bases in between. The CDR3 is made up of 12 amino acids.

This clone was seen a few times. The chain is built from TRBV11-2 and TRBJ2-5, with TRBD2 identical over 8 bases. The trim removed 1 base at V and 4 bases at J, leaving 11 bases unmatched. The CDR3 totals 17 residues. Germline V CDR1 and CDR2: SGHAT, FQNNGV. The CDR3 loop is CASSLGFSGGPRETQYF. DNA of the CDR3: TGTGCCAGCAGCTTAGGTTTTTCGGGAGGGCCTAGAGAGACCCAGTACTTC.

The genes are TRBV6-1 and TRBJ2-1, with D tentatively TRBD1 (5 bases). CDR3 length: 16 amino acids. From germline, CDR1 is MNHNS and CDR2 SASEGT. Trimming left V 2 bases short and J 8 bases short, with 19 bases between. DNA of the CDR3: TGTGCCAGCAGTGAAAGGGGCCAGGTGGGTAGGGATGAGCAGTTCTTC. Encoded protein: CASSERGQVGRDEQFF.

In its sample, this clone was seen once. J is TRBJ2-7 and V is TRBV2; TRBD2 aligns across 10 bases. This CDR3 is 16 amino acids long. CDR1 and CDR2 from the germline V gene are SNHLY and FYNNEI. Trimming took 5 bases from V and 2 from J; bases not matched to a gene: 9. The CDR3 bases are TGTGCCAGCAGTCGAACCACTAGCGGGACAACCTACGAGCAGTACTTC. It encodes CASSRTTSGTTYEQYF.

The gene calls are TRBV5-1 and TRBJ2-7; TRBD2 might be the D (6 bases). The CDR3 sequence is 16 residues long. Germline V CDR1 and CDR2: SGHRS, YFSETQ. Deletions cut 4 bases from V and 4 bases from J, with 21 bases between. The CDR3 nucleotides are TGCGCCAGCAGCGAAAGAACTGGGGGGAGGCGGTACGAGCAGTACTTC. It translates to CASSERTGGRRYEQYF.

CDR3 DNA: TGTGCCAGCAGCCCTACTAGCGGCCCTTACAATGAGCAGTTCTTC. It specifies CASSPTSGPYNEQFF. The chain uses TRBV7-6 and TRBJ2-1; 8 bases agree with TRBD2. CDR3 length: 15 amino acids. V shed 5 bases, J shed 4 bases, and the junction held 7 bases outside the gene matches. The V gene's germline CDR1 is SGHVS and CDR2 FNYEAQ.

This sequence joins TRBV27 and TRBJ1-2; D may be TRBD1 (5 bases). Germline V lookup: CDR1 MNHEY, CDR2 SMNVEV (reference sequence). This CDR3 comprises 14 residues. V lost 7 bases, J lost 4 bases, and 16 bases lay in between. The chain's CDR3 is CASTLRGGGYGYTF. CDR3 in DNA: TGTGCCAGCACCCTTCGCGGGGGGGGCTATGGCTACACCTTC.

The genes are TRBV2 and TRBJ1-2; weak D call: TRBD1 (6 bases). Between the trimmed V and J ends, which lost 1 base and 5 bases, there was a span of 17 bases. CDR1 and CDR2 (germline): SNHLY, FYNNEI. CDR3 length equals 16 residues. CDR3 in amino acids: CASSEESGTPLYGYTF. The CDR3 DNA sequence: TGTGCCAGCAGTGAAGAATCAGGGACACCGCTTTATGGCTACACCTTC.

This rearrangement joins TRBV2 to TRBJ1-1, with unresolved D. The CDR3 runs to 10 residues. From germline, CDR1 is SNHLY and CDR2 FYNNEI. The V end was cut by 2 bases, the J end by 10 bases, with 5 bases between. In DNA form, the CDR3 reads TGTGCCAGCAGTGAATTATTAGCTTTCTTT. Residues: CASSELLAFF. Complete variable domain (other parts from reference TRBV2 and TRBJ1-1): EPEVTQTPSHQVTQMGQEVILRCVPISNHLYFYWYRQILGQKVEFLVSFYNNEISEKSEIFDDQFSVERPDGSNFTLKIRSTKLEDSAMYFCASSELLAFFGQGTRLTVV.

The genes are TRBV28 and TRBJ2-6, with D unclear. V lost 6 bases, J lost 0 bases, and 3 bases lay in between. The CDR3 loop spans 13 amino acids. From germline, CDR1 is MDHEN and CDR2 SYDVKM. The CDR3, as DNA: TGTGCCAGCAGGGCCTCTGGGGCCAACGTCCTGACTTTC. Amino acids: CASRASGANVLTF.

This rearrangement joins TRBV29-1 to TRBJ2-3; TRBD2 might be the D (6 bases). Trimming removed 8 bases at V and 6 bases at J, with 9 bases between. There are 10 residues in the CDR3. Germline V CDR1 and CDR2: SQVTM, ANQGSEA. The DNA of the CDR3 is TGCAGCACCCGGGAGGATACGCAGTATTTT. Translated, it gives CSTREDTQYF.

This CDR3 is CATSRDISGGEQFF. The DNA for the CDR3 is TGTGCCACCAGCAGAGATATTTCCGGCGGCGAGCAGTTCTTC. This rearrangement joins TRBV15 to TRBJ2-1; D is uncertain. This CDR3 contains 14 residues. The ends were cut back, 0 bases at V and 10 bases at J, with 13 bases in the middle. Germline V gene lookup returns CDR1 LNHNV and CDR2 YYDKDF (reference sequence).

The rearrangement joins TRBV19 to TRBJ2-7, with a weak D call TRBD2 (6 bases). V was pared by 6 bases and J by 3 bases, with 18 bases between. The CDR3 is made up of 15 amino acids. CDR1 and CDR2 from the germline V gene are LNHDA and SQIVND (reference sequence). CDR3 amino acids: CASRLTGGSGYEQYF. DNA for the CDR3: TGTGCCAGTAGACTCACCGGAGGTAGCGGCTACGAGCAGTACTTC.

The chain uses TRBV27 and TRBJ1-4, with 7 bases matching TRBD1. The CDR3 extends over 14 amino acids. CDR1 and CDR2 from the germline V gene are MNHEY and SMNVEV (reference sequence). The V gene end was trimmed by 6 bases and the J gene end by 5 bases; junction bases not matched to a gene: 6. The CDR3 bases are TGTGCCAGCAGGTCCGGGACAGCGAATGAAAAACTGTTTTTT. It translates to CASRSGTANEKLFF.

The sample holds a few counts of this clone. The chain couples TRBV29-1 to TRBJ1-1; the match to TRBD1 covers 7 bases. This CDR3 spans 12 amino acids. The V segment lost 6 bases and the J segment 5 bases; nucleotides outside the gene matches: 6. Germline V gene lookup returns CDR1 SQVTM and CDR2 ANQGSEA. CDR3 amino acids: CSVRQGMTEAFF. The CDR3 coding sequence is TGCAGCGTGCGACAGGGAATGACTGAAGCTTTCTTT. The full variable domain, with the rest looked up from reference TRBV29-1 and TRBJ1-1, is SAVISQKPSRDICQRGTSLTIQCQVDSQVTMMFWYRQQPGQSLTLIATANQGSEATYESGFVIDKFPISRPNLTFSTLTVSNMSPEDSSIYLCSVRQGMTEAFFGQGTRLTVV.

The chain carries TRBV5-1 and TRBJ1-5, with TRBD1 matching over 8 bases. Germline V lookup: CDR1 SGHRS, CDR2 YFSETQ. Unmatched junction bases numbered 5, after V lost 4 bases and J lost 5 bases. The CDR3 totals 14 residues. This CDR3 reads CASSGQGAYQPQHF. For the CDR3, the DNA is TGCGCCAGCAGCGGGCAGGGGGCTTATCAGCCCCAGCATTTT.

The sample holds a few counts of this clone. V usage is TRBV5-1 and J usage is TRBJ2-5, with 10 bases lining up with TRBD2. The CDR3 is made up of 16 amino acids. J lost 2 bases, V lost 4 bases, and 8 bases had no gene match. Germline lookup yields CDR1 SGHRS and CDR2 YFSETQ. Written as DNA, the CDR3 is TGCGCCAGCAGCCTCACCACGACTAGCGGGCAAGAGACCCAGTACTTC. Translated: CASSLTTTSGQETQYF.

Only a few counts were recorded for this clone. The chain recombines TRBV10-3 with TRBJ1-1, with D possibly TRBD1 on 6 matching bases. Per the germline V gene, CDR1 is ENHRY and CDR2 is SYGVKD. This CDR3 contains 13 residues. Trimming took 6 bases from V and 8 from J, leaving 16 bases between them. In DNA form, the CDR3 reads TGTGCCATCAGATTGGACAGAGTTAAAGAAGCTTTCTTT. Protein sequence: CAIRLDRVKEAFF.

The chain uses TRBV2 and TRBJ2-5; maybe TRBD2 (6 bases). V lost 3 bases, J lost 2 bases, and 10 bases lay in between. The germline CDR1 and CDR2 sequences are SNHLY and FYNNEI. The CDR3 is 14 residues long. CDR3 region: CASSDGGLQETQYF. DNA of the CDR3: TGTGCCAGCAGTGACGGGGGATTACAAGAGACCCAGTACTTC. Supplemented by reference TRBV2 and TRBJ2-5, the full variable domain reads EPEVTQTPSHQVTQMGQEVILRCVPISNHLYFYWYRQILGQKVEFLVSFYNNEISEKSEIFDDQFSVERPDGSNFTLKIRSTKLEDSAMYFCASSDGGLQETQYFGPGTRLLVL.

V usage is TRBV2 and J usage is TRBJ1-1; D gene unclear. The CDR3 loop spans 13 amino acids. CDR1 SNHLY and CDR2 FYNNEI come from the germline V gene. V was shortened by 4 bases and J by 1 base, with 7 bases between the two germline ends. The DNA for the CDR3 is TGTGCCAGCAGTGTGCAGGCGAACACTGAAGCTTTCTTT. This sequence encodes CASSVQANTEAFF.

The chain joins TRBV2 to TRBJ2-2; 10 bases match TRBD1. V dropped 9 bases and J dropped 4; count of bases not matched to a gene: 5. CDR1 is SNHLY, CDR2 FYNNEI, per germline. The CDR3 has 14 amino acids. CDR3 protein: CASRQGAGTGELFF. The CDR3 region has the DNA TGTGCCAGTAGACAGGGGGCAGGCACCGGGGAGCTGTTTTTT.